These 23 T cell receptor beta chains were sequenced from one sample in a study of a mutant IDH1 vaccine in newly diagnosed glioma. Time point in this sample: week 47, end of study. Topical imiquimod was applied with each vaccine dose, which held 300 ug of mutant IDH1 20-mer peptide. No antigen has been assigned to these receptors. Profiling relied on immunoSEQ multiplex PCR, and the TCRdb table lists in-frame clones only, not all of them. Seen here are 10,000 to 15,000 clones, roughly 79% observed once, and the top ten hold 4% to 5%. Sequencing used PBMCs, obtained from a glioma patient whose treatment included an IDH1 peptide vaccine. These receptors were obtained from a woman in her thirties or forties with glioma.

The chain employs TRBV9 and TRBJ2-2; 10 nucleotides align to TRBD2. Germline loops: CDR1 SGDLS, CDR2 YYNGEE. V was clipped by 4 bases and J by 7 bases; unmatched bases: 10. This CDR3 region has 16 residues. CDR3 nucleotides: TGTGCCAGCAGCACTCACCGGACTAGCGGCAGCGGGGAGCTGTTTTTT. Protein sequence: CASSTHRTSGSGELFF.

This chain connects TRBV7-9 to TRBJ1-2; D gene uncertain. Germline V gives CDR1 SEHNR, CDR2 FQNEAQ (reference sequence). The CDR3 sequence is 12 residues long. Trimming stripped 5 bases from V and 2 bases from J, with 6 bases between. CDR3: CASSLRNYGYTF. In DNA form, the CDR3 reads TGTGCCAGCAGCCTCAGGAACTATGGCTACACCTTC.

The rearrangement joins TRBV4-2 to TRBJ2-7, with 9 bases matching TRBD2. Germline V gene sequence: CDR1 LGHNA, CDR2 YNFKEQ. V shed 4 bases, J shed 3 bases, and the junction held 10 bases outside the gene matches. The CDR3 has 16 residues. CDR3 nucleotide sequence: TGTGCCAGCAGCCTCGTATGGACTAGCGATATCTACGAGCAGTACTTC. This sequence encodes CASSLVWTSDIYEQYF.

The chain employs TRBV10-3 and TRBJ1-1, with TRBD1 as a possible D gene (6 bases). Per germline, CDR1 ENHRY and CDR2 SYGVKD. V lost 3 bases and J lost 1, with 15 bases in between. The CDR3 contains 16 residues. This CDR3 reads CAISDGGGGSNTEAFF. In DNA form, the CDR3 reads TGTGCCATCAGTGACGGCGGAGGGGGATCGAACACTGAAGCTTTCTTT.

CDR3 sequence reads: CASSQVIDEQFF. CDR3 DNA: TGCGCCAGCAGCCAAGTTATCGATGAGCAGTTCTTC. This sequence joins TRBV4-1 and TRBJ2-1; D not resolved. CDR3 length equals 12 residues. V was clipped by 1 base and J by 8 bases, with 6 bases between them. Germline CDR1 reads MGHRA; CDR2 reads YSYEKL.

This rearrangement joins TRBV4-3 to TRBJ1-2; weak D call: TRBD1 (5 bases). V was pared by 0 bases and J by 8 bases, with 10 bases between. This CDR3 has 13 amino acids. Per germline, CDR1 LGHNA and CDR2 YSLEER. CDR3 sequence reads: CASSQDRGDGYTF. The CDR3 coding sequence is TGCGCCAGCAGCCAAGACAGAGGGGACGGCTACACCTTC.

The chain joins TRBV5-4 to TRBJ2-5, with D maybe TRBD2 (6 bases). The germline V gene encodes CDR1 SGHNT and CDR2 YYREEE (reference sequence). This CDR3 comprises 14 residues. Trimming took off 5 bases at V and 1 base at J, with 12 bases between the two ends. The DNA of the CDR3 is TGTGCCAGCAGGTGGGACTCCAGCCAAGAGACCCAGTACTTC. This sequence encodes CASRWDSSQETQYF.

The rearrangement uses TRBV20-1 and TRBJ2-3, with TRBD1 as a possible D gene (5 bases). The germline gives CDR1 DFQATT, CDR2 SNEGSKA (reference sequence). CDR3 length equals 11 residues. Trimming took 6 bases from V and 5 from J, leaving 9 bases between them. Here the CDR3 reads CSAVREDTQYF. CDR3 bases: TGCAGTGCGGTCAGGGAAGATACGCAGTATTTT.

The chain uses TRBV5-4 and TRBJ1-1; maybe TRBD1 (5 bases). Germline CDR1 and CDR2: SGHNT and YYREEE (reference sequence). The CDR3 is made up of 15 amino acids. Trimming left V 3 bases short and J 3 bases short, with 15 bases between. CDR3 region: CASSWDPRGHTEAFF. CDR3 nucleotides: TGTGCCAGCAGCTGGGACCCTCGAGGGCACACTGAAGCTTTCTTT. Full variable domain (outside the CDR3, taken from reference TRBV5-4 and TRBJ1-1): ETGVTQSPTHLIKTRGQQVTLRCSSQSGHNTVSWYQQALGQGPQFIFQYYREEENGRGNFPPRFSGLQFPNYSSELNVNALELDDSALYLCASSWDPRGHTEAFFGQGTRLTVV.

For the CDR3, the DNA is TGTGCCAGCAGTTTTGGGGACAGGGGGCGGGACACCTTC. Residues: CASSFGDRGRDTF. The chain uses TRBV28 and TRBJ1-2; TRBD1 aligns across 12 bases. V lost 3 bases to trimming and J lost 12 bases; unmatched junction nucleotides: 5. The germline gives CDR1 MDHEN, CDR2 SYDVKM. The CDR3 has 13 residues.

The gene calls are TRBV29-1 and TRBJ1-2; 8 bases are a match to TRBD1. The CDR3 covers 17 residues. Trimming cost V 4 bases and J 8 bases; bases outside gene matches: 21. Germline V CDR1 and CDR2: SQVTM, ANQGSEA. For the CDR3, the DNA is TGCAGCGTTGTGCCTTTGCAGGGGGCCCCACGTTCATTGGGCTACACCTTC. Its translation: CSVVPLQGAPRSLGYTF. Full variable domain (remainder filled in from reference TRBV29-1 and TRBJ1-2): SAVISQKPSRDICQRGTSLTIQCQVDSQVTMMFWYRQQPGQSLTLIATANQGSEATYESGFVIDKFPISRPNLTFSTLTVSNMSPEDSSIYLCSVVPLQGAPRSLGYTFGSGTRLTVV.

J is TRBJ2-1 and V is TRBV5-1; D possibly corresponds to TRBD1 (6 bases). The CDR3 runs to 13 residues. The V end lost 6 bases, the J end lost 4 bases, and 11 bases lay between the germline ends. Per germline, CDR1 SGHRS and CDR2 YFSETQ. The DNA of the CDR3 is TGCGCCAGCAAACGGACAGCTTACAATGAGCAGTTCTTC. As protein: CASKRTAYNEQFF.

This clone was detected only once. In DNA form, the CDR3 reads TGTGCCAGCAGCGAGGGGTACGAGCAGTACTTC. It encodes CASSEGYEQYF. The chain combines TRBV7-6 with TRBJ2-7, with D possibly called TRBD1 or TRBD2 (5 bases each). The CDR3 runs to 11 residues. V was shortened by 5 bases and J by 4 bases, with 6 bases between the two germline ends. Germline V gives CDR1 SGHVS, CDR2 FNYEAQ. The full variable domain, with the rest looked up from reference TRBV7-6 and TRBJ2-7, is GAGVSQSPRYKVTKRGQDVALRCDPISGHVSLYWYRQALGQGPEFLTYFNYEAQQDKSGLPNDRFSAERPEGSISTLTIQRTEQRDSAMYRCASSEGYEQYFGPGTRLTVT.

The chain recombines TRBV5-1 with TRBJ2-2; 7 nucleotides line up with TRBD2. Germline loops: CDR1 SGHRS, CDR2 YFSETQ. J lost 4 bases, V lost 6 bases, and 9 bases had no gene match. CDR3 length: 15 residues. The DNA for the CDR3 is TGCGCCAGCACCCGAAGCGGGGACCCCACCGGGGAGCTGTTTTTT. Protein sequence: CASTRSGDPTGELFF.

The gene calls are TRBV9 and TRBJ2-1; D is unresolved. This CDR3 has 15 residues. The ends were cut back, 1 base at V and 5 bases at J, with 13 bases in the middle. CDR1 and CDR2 from the germline V gene are SGDLS and YYNGEE. The CDR3 sequence: CASSVSPTSNNEQFF. The DNA of the CDR3 is TGTGCCAGCAGCGTATCCCCCACCTCAAACAATGAGCAGTTCTTC.

V gene TRBV19 combines with J gene TRBJ1-5; D might be TRBD1 (6 bases). V shed 7 bases and J shed 2 bases, with 12 bases lying between them. The V gene's germline CDR1 is LNHDA and CDR2 SQIVND (reference sequence). CDR3 length equals 14 residues. For the CDR3, the DNA is TGTGCCAGTACCCCCAACAGGGGCAATCAGCCCCAGCATTTT. Translating it yields CASTPNRGNQPQHF.

V is TRBV6-4 and J is TRBJ2-1; TRBD1 might be the D (6 bases). Trimming stripped 3 bases from V and 5 bases from J, with 11 bases between. The germline V gene encodes CDR1 MRHNA and CDR2 SNTAGT. The CDR3 totals 14 residues. CDR3 DNA sequence: TGTGCCAGCAGTGAACAGGGCCCCCACAATGAGCAGTTCTTC. The encoded protein is CASSEQGPHNEQFF.

The rearrangement links TRBV4-3 to TRBJ2-5; D remains ambiguous. The V and J ends lost 4 bases and 2 bases respectively, with 20 bases between them. Germline values: CDR1 LGHNA, CDR2 YSLEER. This CDR3 comprises 17 residues. The CDR3 nucleotides are TGCGCCAGCAGCCCCGGGCTTCAAGAAGGTGGTCAAGAGACCCAGTACTTC. It yields the protein CASSPGLQEGGQETQYF.

This chain joins TRBV7-2 and TRBJ2-3; TRBD1 might be the D (6 bases). V was pared by 1 base and J by 0 bases, with 8 bases between. The length of the CDR3 is 15 residues. Germline V gene sequence: CDR1 SGHTA, CDR2 FQGNSA. The CDR3 coding sequence is TGTGCCAGCAGCTTAGGTAGGGGGAGCACAGATACGCAGTATTTT. This sequence encodes CASSLGRGSTDTQYF.

The V and J genes are TRBV4-3 and TRBJ1-5, with D unclear. V was shortened by 3 bases and J by 9 bases, with 9 bases between the two germline ends. CDR3 length: 12 residues. Per the germline V gene, CDR1 is LGHNA and CDR2 is YSLEER. CDR3: CASSHLSGPQHF. CDR3 DNA sequence: TGCGCCAGCAGCCACCTATCTGGGCCCCAGCATTTT.

This sequence joins TRBV29-1 and TRBJ1-2, with TRBD1 identical over 8 bases. The CDR3 is 11 amino acids. V lost 6 bases, J lost 8 bases, and 5 bases stayed unmatched. Per germline, CDR1 SQVTM and CDR2 ANQGSEA. CDR3 protein: CSVGDRSGYTF. The CDR3 DNA reads as TGCAGCGTAGGGGACAGGAGCGGCTACACCTTC.

In its sample, this clone ranks as medium-sized. The chain couples TRBV4-2 to TRBJ1-1, with TRBD1 matching 9 bases. CDR1 is LGHNA and CDR2 is YNFKEQ in the germline V gene. The J segment lost 8 bases and the V segment lost 2 bases, leaving 9 bases of the junction unmatched. This CDR3 has 15 residues. The CDR3 DNA is TGTGCCAGCAGCCAACCGGGACAGGGATCCGTGGAAGCTTTCTTT. Translation: CASSQPGQGSVEAFF.

CDR3 loop: CASSLAAGIDTQYF. CDR3 bases: TGTGCCAGCAGCTTGGCAGCGGGGATAGATACGCAGTATTTT. The chain uses TRBV13 and TRBJ2-3; TRBD2 agrees at 7 bases. V shed 3 bases and J 5 bases; nucleotides not matched to a gene: 5. Germline assignment: CDR1 PRHDT and CDR2 FYEKMQ (reference sequence). The CDR3 consists of 14 residues. The full variable domain, its missing parts supplied by reference TRBV13 and TRBJ2-3, is AAGVIQSPRHLIKEKRETATLKCYPIPRHDTVYWYQQGPGQDPQFLISFYEKMQSDKGSIPDRFSAQQFSDYHSELNMSSLELGDSALYFCASSLAAGIDTQYFGPGTRLTVL.